This record looks at one T cell receptor beta chain sequence and its context. What it binds is not known. RNA was isolated and reverse transcribed to cDNA, the sequencing template. Data came from immunoSEQ multiplex PCR; TCRdb stores just in-frame clones and leaves some out. The data hold 150,000 to 200,000 clones, with about 70% observed a single time. Germline CDR1 and CDR2: PRHDT and FYEKMQ (reference sequence). The CDR3 is 13 amino acids. Trimming left V 5 bases short and J 5 bases short, with 13 bases between. The data derive from a study of CD8+ T cells in alopecia areata. Study results and limitations: Higher clonality was seen in lesional scalp than in normal scalp, especially in alopecia totalis/universalis.

J is TRBJ2-7 and V is TRBV13; D remains ambiguous. The receptor comes from a human donor with alopecia areata. The sequencing used CD8+ T cells sorted from blood, collected at week 0. Written as DNA, the CDR3 is TGTGCCAGCAGCGGGCAACAAGGGAACGAGCAGTACTTC. Protein sequence: CASSGQQGNEQYF.